The present T cell receptor (beta chain) was sequenced within a study of shared clonotypes between healthy human individuals (dated by TCRdb to 2019 to 2021). For the wider study: Two women and three men aged 18 to 49 years were included in the cohort. For each donor, CD4 naive and CD4 memory were each run on three plates, CD8 naive on two plates, and CD8 memory on one plate. To estimate repertoire size and how much clonotypes are shared between individuals, the study performed deep sequencing of blood TCR repertoires from a handful of healthy adults. Libraries were prepared and TCR repertoires were sequenced by different laboratories using diverse techniques, in order to increase sequencing depth and limit assay-specific biases. Between about 0.85 and 9.5 billion PBMCs per donor were obtained by leukapheresis. What the work shows at the level of the full study, not this receptor alone: When four donors were compared, the shared fraction of clonotypes was about 5.5% for naive CD4, about 4% for naive CD8, 2.3% for memory CD4, and 0.4% for memory CD8. Compared with non-shared clonotypes, the clonotypes found in all four sorted-subset donors had higher generation probabilities. Larger estimated clonotype richness was generally found for naive subsets than for memory subsets. Sampling was limited to blood, and TCR repertoires in tissue likely differ from TCR repertoires in blood. The small number of donors limited the genetic and exposure-history diversity represented. Even with the large sequencing depth, rarefaction of the sorted-subset datasets indicated that sequencing was incomplete. Pairwise subsampling led to the expectation that sequencing depth would affect the degree of clonotype sharing among donors.

Including cysteine and phenylalanine, the CDR3 has 16 amino acids. Here the CDR3 DNA is all that survives: 48 bases in frame from base 1. TCR CDR3 regions were amplified from genomic DNA by multiplex PCR using the deep immunoSEQ assay. For each cell subset, the extracted genomic DNA was distributed evenly across all wells of several immunoSEQ 96-well plates, and each plate served as one replicate. For sorted subsets, about 200 ng genomic DNA, equal to 30,000 or so T cell genomes, was loaded into each replicate PCR. Purified libraries were measured with a Qubit 3.0 fluorometer, size-checked on a Bioanalyzer 2100, and measured again with the KAPA Library Quantification kit. Every immunoSEQ 96-well plate was sequenced on a dedicated single-read 150-cycle Illumina NextSeq 550 flow cell. The source study handled its data this way. Because the immunoSEQ output held only junctional sequences and lacked quality scores, the filtering could not match the filtering applied to full-length reads. To assign V/J genes and CDR3, sequences were annotated using PyIR, a Python wrapper for IgBLAST v1.9, with IMGT germline references. Any read was removed if the V/J assignment was weak (E-value above 1e-6), the CDR3 was missing, or the read contained stop codons, out-of-frame junctions, or ambiguous translated residues. A V3J clonotype was defined by an identical inferred V gene, J gene, and CDR3 amino acid sequence. Percentage overlap between repertoires was calculated by dividing the number of shared unique clonotypes by the size of the smaller repertoire. RTK rarefaction, the Chao1 estimator, and Recon v2.1 estimates of unobserved clonotypes were used to assess repertoire richness. OLGA was used to compute generation probabilities for all TCRbeta clonotypes that the gDNA method yielded from four donors. TCRdb re-hosts the immuneACCESS table, in-frame sequences only. Its copies lack some clones; in the studies checked, an unresolved V gene accounts for under half of them, and the cause for the rest is not known. V and J calls and clone size are as listed in that table; D and trimming were resolved from the DNA. This sample comprises roughly 2.2 million clones, 85% to 95% of them detected only once. The ten top clones hold 0.35% to 0.45% of the sample.

With respect to this clone: There is no known antigen for this receptor. The record has no base qualities; no much larger clone is one base away.

The donors were healthy, HIV-negative adults with no recently reported acute infections or vaccinations. Every donor was a Caucasian adult residing in Nashville, Tennessee, USA. CD4+ T cells were enriched by magnetic negative selection, after which naive cells were positively selected on CD45RA and the negative fraction was taken as the memory subset. Blood was obtained by leukapheresis, after which PBMCs were separated by Ficoll-Histopaque density gradient centrifugation and cryopreserved in liquid nitrogen vapor phase. Analytical flow cytometry was used to check the purity and quantity of every magnetically sorted T cell population. Genomic DNA was isolated from every sorted fraction and measured by UV absorbance on a Nanodrop 2000c.

The chain uses TRBV21-1 and TRBJ2-7; TRBD1 is the table's D call and was not checked against the DNA. TRBV21-1 is designated a pseudogene. The receptor's source is a man aged 18 to 35 in good health. Some clones in this sample may be carry-over from other donors' samples. Sequenced material: naive CD4+ T cells from PBMCs. The cell subset or site label corresponds to: CD45RA+ positively selected. The bases read TGTGCCAGCAGCCCTGGACAGGGGGCGATAATTTACGAGCAGTACTTC. Its translation reads: CASSPGQGAIIYEQYF.